This T cell receptor (beta chain) was identified during a study of T cell responses to AZD1222 COVID-19 vaccine. Study conclusions and caveats: The study identified only five or six AZD1222 recipients as seropositive at baseline. Unmutated regions of variants are reportedly targeted by nearly half of spike-specific TCRs.

Profiling relied on immunoSEQ multiplex PCR, and the TCRdb table lists in-frame clones only, not all of them. Seen here are nearly 110,000 clones, about 89% observed once, and the top ten hold less than 8%. As to this clone: Its specificity is unknown.

Germline V gene data show CDR1 as MNHEY and CDR2 as SVGAGI. The CDR3 is made up of 15 amino acids. The V and J ends lost 0 bases and 8 bases, in that order; junction bases with no gene match: 9. V and J are TRBV6-5 and TRBJ1-2; 7 bases match TRBD1. This clonotype originated in an adult in good health. The material was peripheral blood, obtained on day 0 of AZD1222 vaccination. DNA of the CDR3: TGTGCCAGCAGTTACTCCACAGGGGCACTCAACGGCTACACCTTC. Translating gives CASSYSTGALNGYTF.